A selection of T cell receptor beta chains follows, all from one sample in a study of T cell responses to AZD1222 COVID-19 vaccine. The method was immunoSEQ multiplex PCR; TCRdb's version includes in-frame clones alone and lacks a portion of them. Of approximately 210,000 clones in the sample, about 94% were seen once. The starting material was peripheral blood, obtained 28 days after the second dose of the MenACWY control vaccine. Receptor source: an adult who received the MenACWY meningococcal vaccine as a control. CDR3s include the opening cysteine and the closing phenylalanine or tryptophan. The D gene is left open where the match is weak. Some rows have no size entry. The others give once, few or many, or a class for an expanded clone.

clone_size: NA; v_call: TRBV2; j_call: TRBJ2-1; d_call: TRBD2; cdr3_nt: TGTGCCAGCAGTGAAATGACTAGCGGGACTATTGAGCAGTTCTTC; cdr3_aa: CASSEMTSGTIEQFF
clone_size: NA; v_call: TRBV19; j_call: TRBJ1-5; d_call: TRBD1; cdr3_nt: TGTGCCAGTAACCAACAGGGGGAACAGCCCCAGCATTTT; cdr3_aa: CASNQQGEQPQHF
clone_size: NA; v_call: TRBV6-2/TRBV6-3; j_call: TRBJ2-5; d_call: NA; cdr3_nt: TGTGCCAGCAGCCTGACCCTGTACCAAGAGACCCAGTACTTC; cdr3_aa: CASSLTLYQETQYF
clone_size: NA; v_call: TRBV9; j_call: TRBJ2-7; d_call: NA; cdr3_nt: TGTGCCAGCAGCGCCAGGACAGTCTCCGAGCAGTACTTC; cdr3_aa: CASSARTVSEQYF
clone_size: NA; v_call: TRBV6-5; j_call: TRBJ2-5; d_call: TRBD2; cdr3_nt: TGTGCCGTTACAAGCGGGGGGTGGCAGACCCAGTACTTC; cdr3_aa: CAVTSGGWQTQYF
clone_size: NA; v_call: TRBV6-2/TRBV6-3; j_call: TRBJ2-3; d_call: TRBD2; cdr3_nt: TGTGCCAGCAGTTACTCGAAAATCCTAGCGGGGCTTCGGGATACGCAGTATTTT; cdr3_aa: CASSYSKILAGLRDTQYF
clone_size: NA; v_call: TRBV6-5; j_call: TRBJ1-6; d_call: NA; cdr3_nt: TGTGCCAGCAGTTACCGGGAGAGGAATAATTCACCCCTCCACTTT; cdr3_aa: CASSYRERNNSPLHF
clone_size: NA; v_call: TRBV2; j_call: TRBJ2-1; d_call: TRBD1; cdr3_nt: TGTGCCAGCAGTCGACAGGGGCCGTTCTTC; cdr3_aa: CASSRQGPFF
clone_size: few; v_call: TRBV9; j_call: TRBJ2-7; d_call: NA; cdr3_nt: TGTGCCAGCAGCTTAGGTGCGGGGATTACCTACGAGCAGTACTTC; cdr3_aa: CASSLGAGITYEQYF
clone_size: NA; v_call: TRBV6-1; j_call: TRBJ2-7; d_call: NA; cdr3_nt: TGTGCCAGCAGTGAAGCGGCAGGGCCAGGGAGCTACGAGCAGTACTTC; cdr3_aa: CASSEAAGPGSYEQYF
clone_size: NA; v_call: TRBV28; j_call: TRBJ2-5; d_call: TRBD1; cdr3_nt: TGTGCCAGCAGACTCATTCGGGACAGGGGAACGGAGACCCAGTACTTC; cdr3_aa: CASRLIRDRGTETQYF
clone_size: NA; v_call: TRBV7-9; j_call: TRBJ2-7; d_call: NA; cdr3_nt: TGTGCCAGCAGCTTACCCGGTGGCCATTGGCAGTACTTC; cdr3_aa: CASSLPGGHWQYF
clone_size: NA; v_call: TRBV4-1; j_call: TRBJ1-5; d_call: NA; cdr3_nt: TGCGCCAGCAGCCAAGTAGATATGGGGCTTAGCAATCAGCCCCAGCATTTT; cdr3_aa: CASSQVDMGLSNQPQHF
clone_size: NA; v_call: TRBV7-9; j_call: TRBJ2-7; d_call: TRBD1; cdr3_nt: TGTGCCAGCAGCTTAGGGACAGGGTTAGAGCAGTACTTC; cdr3_aa: CASSLGTGLEQYF
clone_size: NA; v_call: TRBV27; j_call: TRBJ2-5; d_call: NA; cdr3_nt: TGTGCCAGCAGTACGCCGCGAGGGGCGATGTACCAAGAGACCCAGTACTTC; cdr3_aa: CASSTPRGAMYQETQYF
clone_size: NA; v_call: TRBV9; j_call: TRBJ1-2; d_call: TRBD1; cdr3_nt: TGTGCCAGCAGCGTCAACAGGGGTGGCTACACCTTC; cdr3_aa: CASSVNRGGYTF
clone_size: NA; v_call: TRBV28; j_call: TRBJ1-2; d_call: NA; cdr3_nt: TGTGCCAGCAGTTTACGGGGAGCGATCTATGGCTACACCTTC; cdr3_aa: CASSLRGAIYGYTF
clone_size: NA; v_call: TRBV6-5; j_call: TRBJ1-1; d_call: NA; cdr3_nt: TGTGCCAGCAGTTACGCCCCGGGGAACACTGAAGCTTTCTTT; cdr3_aa: CASSYAPGNTEAFF
clone_size: NA; v_call: TRBV19; j_call: TRBJ1-2; d_call: NA; cdr3_nt: TGTGCCAGTAGTCCTGCCGCAGGTAACTATGGCTACACCTTC; cdr3_aa: CASSPAAGNYGYTF
clone_size: NA; v_call: TRBV4-1; j_call: TRBJ2-7; d_call: TRBD2; cdr3_nt: TGCGCCAGCAGCCAAGTAGCGGGATCCTACGAGCAGTACTTC; cdr3_aa: CASSQVAGSYEQYF
clone_size: NA; v_call: TRBV6-5; j_call: TRBJ2-7; d_call: TRBD1; cdr3_nt: TGTGCCAGCAGTTATCAACAGGGGGCGACCTACGAGCAGTACTTC; cdr3_aa: CASSYQQGATYEQYF
clone_size: NA; v_call: TRBV28; j_call: TRBJ1-2; d_call: NA; cdr3_nt: TGTGCCAGCAGTTTAATGGGCAGCAACTATGGCTACACCTTC; cdr3_aa: CASSLMGSNYGYTF
clone_size: NA; v_call: TRBV4-3; j_call: TRBJ2-3; d_call: TRBD2; cdr3_nt: TGCGCCAGCAGCCCGAAGTGGGCTAGCGGGGGGATGGATACGCAGTATTTT; cdr3_aa: CASSPKWASGGMDTQYF
clone_size: NA; v_call: TRBV5-1; j_call: TRBJ1-3; d_call: TRBD1; cdr3_nt: TGCGCCAGCAGCCGGGGTGACAGGGTGGAACCTTCCCTGACCGACACCATATATTTT; cdr3_aa: CASSRGDRVEPSLTDTIYF
clone_size: NA; v_call: TRBV7-8; j_call: TRBJ1-1; d_call: TRBD1; cdr3_nt: TGTGCCAGCAGCTTAGGGGGGACAGGAGTTGAAGCTTTCTTT; cdr3_aa: CASSLGGTGVEAFF
clone_size: NA; v_call: TRBV14; j_call: TRBJ1-1; d_call: TRBD1; cdr3_nt: TGTGCCAGCAGCCAAACAGGGGGCAGGAACACTGAAGCTTTCTTT; cdr3_aa: CASSQTGGRNTEAFF
clone_size: NA; v_call: TRBV10-3; j_call: TRBJ2-1; d_call: TRBD2; cdr3_nt: TGTGCCATCAGAGGGACTAGCGGGAGAATTGAGCAGTTCTTC; cdr3_aa: CAIRGTSGRIEQFF
clone_size: NA; v_call: TRBV2; j_call: TRBJ2-7; d_call: TRBD1; cdr3_nt: TGTGCCAGTTTCCCCCAGGGGGCCTACGAGCAGTACTTC; cdr3_aa: CASFPQGAYEQYF
clone_size: NA; v_call: TRBV6-5; j_call: TRBJ2-1; d_call: NA; cdr3_nt: TGTGCCAGCAGTCCCGACGGGAGCCTGCATGAGCAGTTCTTC; cdr3_aa: CASSPDGSLHEQFF
clone_size: NA; v_call: TRBV5-1; j_call: TRBJ1-2; d_call: NA; cdr3_nt: TGCGCCAGCAGCTTGGGAGGGCTCGGTGGCTACACCTTC; cdr3_aa: CASSLGGLGGYTF
clone_size: NA; v_call: TRBV9; j_call: TRBJ1-5; d_call: NA; cdr3_nt: TGTGCCAGCAGCCCGAGTGGAGGGAACAATCAGCCCCAGCATTTT; cdr3_aa: CASSPSGGNNQPQHF
clone_size: NA; v_call: TRBV7-9; j_call: TRBJ2-3; d_call: TRBD2; cdr3_nt: TGTGCCAGCACCCGGACTAGCGGAAACACAGATACGCAGTATTTT; cdr3_aa: CASTRTSGNTDTQYF
clone_size: NA; v_call: TRBV30; j_call: TRBJ1-2; d_call: NA; cdr3_nt: TGTGCCTGGAGTGTCGCCGGGCGCTACTATGGCTACACCTTC; cdr3_aa: CAWSVAGRYYGYTF
clone_size: once; v_call: TRBV19; j_call: TRBJ2-4; d_call: NA; cdr3_nt: TGTGCCAGTAGTATAGATCGGGACACGAGGAGGATGAACATTCAGTACTTC; cdr3_aa: CASSIDRDTRRMNIQYF
clone_size: NA; v_call: TRBV9; j_call: TRBJ2-6; d_call: TRBD1; cdr3_nt: TGTGCCAGCAGCGTAGTGGTTCAGGGGGCGACTGGGGCCAACGTCCTGACTTTC; cdr3_aa: CASSVVVQGATGANVLTF
clone_size: NA; v_call: TRBV5-1; j_call: TRBJ2-5; d_call: TRBD1; cdr3_nt: TGCGCCAGCAGCTCCGGTTTACAGGGGGCCAGGGAGACCCAGTACTTC; cdr3_aa: CASSSGLQGARETQYF
clone_size: NA; v_call: TRBV6-5; j_call: TRBJ2-2; d_call: NA; cdr3_nt: TGTGCCAGCAGTCACAGGGGGGGCACCGGGGAGCTGTTTTTT; cdr3_aa: CASSHRGGTGELFF